This T cell receptor beta chain comes out of a study of PD-L1 blockade in urothelial cancer. This table comes from immunoSEQ multiplex PCR, and its TCRdb copy is limited to in-frame clones, with some not included. The sample lists 70,000 to 80,000 clones; around four fifths were seen once. This sample's time point: pretreatment peripheral blood. The TCR originated in a man aged 40-49 years with urothelial cancer. The sequencing used PBMCs, collected around atezolizumab (anti-PD-L1) treatment.

CDR3 sequence: CASSPGQGARDEQYF. The CDR3 DNA reads TGTGCCAGCAGCCCCGGACAGGGGGCGCGGGACGAGCAGTACTTC. This chain connects TRBV2 to TRBJ2-7; 11 bases are a match to TRBD1. Trimming cost V 6 bases and J 5 bases; bases outside gene matches: 9. The CDR3 consists of 15 residues. Looked up from germline, CDR1 is SNHLY and CDR2 is FYNNEI.